This T cell receptor beta chain appears in the sequencing data of a study of blood T cell repertoires in COVID-19. Study as a whole: PBMCs, B-cell-depleted T cells, or T cells provided the cDNA or gDNA that made up the material.

A few counts support this clone. Sequenced by immunoSEQ multiplex PCR; TCRdb stores in-frame clones only, minus some. The table has about 11,000 clones, approximately 85% seen once. Sequenced material: peripheral blood. The TCR comes from a man aged 45-65 years with active COVID-19.

Written as DNA, the CDR3 is TGCGCCAGCAGGGCCGCGGGACAGGGGTACTATGGCTACACCTTC. This gives the protein CASRAAGQGYYGYTF. The chain combines TRBV4-1 with TRBJ1-2; 10 bases match TRBD1. Germline V gene data show CDR1 as MGHRA and CDR2 as YSYEKL. The CDR3 sequence is 15 residues long. Trimming removed 6 bases from V and 3 bases from J; junction bases left unmatched: 7.